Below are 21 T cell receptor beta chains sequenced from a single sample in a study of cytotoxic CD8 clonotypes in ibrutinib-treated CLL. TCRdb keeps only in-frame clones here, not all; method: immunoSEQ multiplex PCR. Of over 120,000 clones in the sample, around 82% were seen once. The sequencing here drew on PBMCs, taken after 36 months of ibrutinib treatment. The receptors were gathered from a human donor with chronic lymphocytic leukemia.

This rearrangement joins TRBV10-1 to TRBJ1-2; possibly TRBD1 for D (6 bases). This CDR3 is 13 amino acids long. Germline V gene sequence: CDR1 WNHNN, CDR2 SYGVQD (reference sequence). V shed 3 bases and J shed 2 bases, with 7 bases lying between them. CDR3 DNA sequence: TGCGCCAGCAGTGAAGGGGGGAACTATGGCTACACCTTC. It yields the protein CASSEGGNYGYTF.

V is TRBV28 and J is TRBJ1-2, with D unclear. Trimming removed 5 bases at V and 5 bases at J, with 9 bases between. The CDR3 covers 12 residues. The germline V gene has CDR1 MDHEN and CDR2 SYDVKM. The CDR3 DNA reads TGTGCCAGCAGTCAAAACGGTTATGGCTACACCTTC. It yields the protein CASSQNGYGYTF.

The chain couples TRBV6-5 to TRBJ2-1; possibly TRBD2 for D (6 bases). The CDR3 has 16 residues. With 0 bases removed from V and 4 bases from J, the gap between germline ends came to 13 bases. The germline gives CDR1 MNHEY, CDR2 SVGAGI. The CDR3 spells CASSYSRAGSYNEQFF. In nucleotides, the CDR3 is TGTGCCAGCAGTTACTCGAGAGCGGGTAGTTACAATGAGCAGTTCTTC.

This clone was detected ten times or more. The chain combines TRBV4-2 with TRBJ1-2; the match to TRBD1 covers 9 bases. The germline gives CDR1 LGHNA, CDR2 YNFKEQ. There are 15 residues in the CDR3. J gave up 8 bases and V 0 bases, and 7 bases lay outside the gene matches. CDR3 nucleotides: TGTGCCAGCAGCCAAGATCGGGACAGGGTGGGAGGCTACACCTTC. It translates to CASSQDRDRVGGYTF.

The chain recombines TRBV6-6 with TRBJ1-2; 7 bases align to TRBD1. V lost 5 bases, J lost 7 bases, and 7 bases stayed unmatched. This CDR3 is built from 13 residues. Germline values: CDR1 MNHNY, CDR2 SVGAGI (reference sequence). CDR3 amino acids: CASSKQQGTGYTF. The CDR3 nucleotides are TGTGCCAGCAGTAAACAACAGGGGACTGGCTACACCTTC.

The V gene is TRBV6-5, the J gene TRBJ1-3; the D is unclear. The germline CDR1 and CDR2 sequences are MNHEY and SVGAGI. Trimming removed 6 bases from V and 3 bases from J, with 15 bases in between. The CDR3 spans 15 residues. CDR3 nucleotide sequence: TGTGCCAGCAGAACCCAGTCCGGTATTGGAAACACCATATATTTT. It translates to CASRTQSGIGNTIYF.

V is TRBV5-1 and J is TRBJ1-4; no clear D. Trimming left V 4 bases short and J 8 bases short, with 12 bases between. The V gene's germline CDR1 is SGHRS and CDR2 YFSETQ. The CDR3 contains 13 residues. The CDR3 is CASSAQRREKLFF. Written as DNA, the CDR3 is TGCGCCAGCAGCGCTCAGAGGAGGGAAAAACTGTTTTTT.

As DNA, the CDR3 is TGTGCCATCAGTGATAAGACAGGGCACCCCTCTGGGGCCAACGTCCTGACTTTC. Protein: CAISDKTGHPSGANVLTF. The J gene is TRBJ2-6, the V gene TRBV10-3; 7 nucleotides match TRBD1. Germline assignment: CDR1 ENHRY and CDR2 SYGVKD. Germline trimming cut 3 bases from V and 0 bases from J; bases unmatched to any gene: 8. This CDR3 is built from 18 residues.

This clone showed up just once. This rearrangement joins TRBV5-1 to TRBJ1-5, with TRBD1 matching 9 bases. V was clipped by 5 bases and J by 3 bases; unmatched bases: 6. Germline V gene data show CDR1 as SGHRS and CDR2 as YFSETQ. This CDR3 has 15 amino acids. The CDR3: CASRLDRGDNQPQHF. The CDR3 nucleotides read TGCGCCAGCAGGCTGGACAGGGGCGACAATCAGCCCCAGCATTTT.

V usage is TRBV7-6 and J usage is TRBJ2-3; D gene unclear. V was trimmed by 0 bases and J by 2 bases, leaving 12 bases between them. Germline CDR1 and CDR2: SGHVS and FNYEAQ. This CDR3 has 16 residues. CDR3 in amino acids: CASSLAGYTATDTQYF. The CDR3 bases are TGTGCCAGCAGCTTAGCGGGCTACACGGCCACAGATACGCAGTATTTT.

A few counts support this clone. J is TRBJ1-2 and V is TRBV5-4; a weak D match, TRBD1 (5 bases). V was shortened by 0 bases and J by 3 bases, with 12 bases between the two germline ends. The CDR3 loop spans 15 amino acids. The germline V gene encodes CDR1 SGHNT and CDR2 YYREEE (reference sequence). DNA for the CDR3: TGTGCCAGCAGCTTGGGTCAGGGTATTGACTATGGCTACACCTTC. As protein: CASSLGQGIDYGYTF.

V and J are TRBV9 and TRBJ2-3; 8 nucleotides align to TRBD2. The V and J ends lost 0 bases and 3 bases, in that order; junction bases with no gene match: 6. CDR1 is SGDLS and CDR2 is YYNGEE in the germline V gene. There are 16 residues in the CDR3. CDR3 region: CASSVETSGVTDTQYF. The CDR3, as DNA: TGTGCCAGCAGCGTAGAAACTAGCGGTGTGACAGATACGCAGTATTTT.

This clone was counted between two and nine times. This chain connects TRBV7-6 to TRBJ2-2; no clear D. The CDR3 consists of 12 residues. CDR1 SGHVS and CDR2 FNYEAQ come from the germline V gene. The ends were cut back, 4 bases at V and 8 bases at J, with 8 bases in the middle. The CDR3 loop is CASSSDWGELFF. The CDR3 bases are TGTGCCAGCAGCTCGGATTGGGGGGAGCTGTTTTTT. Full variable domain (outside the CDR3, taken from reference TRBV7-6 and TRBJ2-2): GAGVSQSPRYKVTKRGQDVALRCDPISGHVSLYWYRQALGQGPEFLTYFNYEAQQDKSGLPNDRFSAERPEGSISTLTIQRTEQRDSAMYRCASSSDWGELFFGEGSRLTVL.

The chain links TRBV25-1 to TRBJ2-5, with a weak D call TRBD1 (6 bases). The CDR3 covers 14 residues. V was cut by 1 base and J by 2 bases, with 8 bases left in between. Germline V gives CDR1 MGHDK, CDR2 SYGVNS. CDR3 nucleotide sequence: TGTGCCAGCAGTGAATTGGACAGTCAAGAGACCCAGTACTTC. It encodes CASSELDSQETQYF. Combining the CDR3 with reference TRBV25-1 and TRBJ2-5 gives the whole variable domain EADIYQTPRYLVIGTGKKITLECSQTMGHDKMYWYQQDPGMELHLIHYSYGVNSTEKGDLSSESTVSRIRTEHFPLTLESARPSHTSQYLCASSELDSQETQYFGPGTRLLVL.

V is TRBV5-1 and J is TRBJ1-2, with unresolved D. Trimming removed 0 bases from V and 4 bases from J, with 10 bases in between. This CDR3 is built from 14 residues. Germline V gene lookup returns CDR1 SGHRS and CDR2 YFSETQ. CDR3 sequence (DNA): TGCGCCAGCAGCTTGGCATGGCGTCTCTATGGCTACACCTTC. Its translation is CASSLAWRLYGYTF.

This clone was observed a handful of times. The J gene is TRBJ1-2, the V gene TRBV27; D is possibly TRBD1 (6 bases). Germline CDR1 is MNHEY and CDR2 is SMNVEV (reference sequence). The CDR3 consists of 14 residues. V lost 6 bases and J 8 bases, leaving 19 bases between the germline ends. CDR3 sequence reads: CASRKNRAPGGYTF. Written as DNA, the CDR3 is TGTGCCAGCAGGAAAAACAGGGCCCCGGGCGGCTACACCTTC.

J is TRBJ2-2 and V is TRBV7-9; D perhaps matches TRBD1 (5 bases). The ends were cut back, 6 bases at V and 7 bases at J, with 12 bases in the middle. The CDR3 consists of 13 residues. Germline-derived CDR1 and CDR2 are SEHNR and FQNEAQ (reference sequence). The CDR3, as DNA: TGTGCCAGCAGGGGCCCAGGGCACGGGGAGCTGTTTTTT. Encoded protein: CASRGPGHGELFF. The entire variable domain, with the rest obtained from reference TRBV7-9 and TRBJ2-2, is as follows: DTGVSQNPRHKITKRGQNVTFRCDPISEHNRLYWYRQTLGQGPEFLTYFQNEAQLEKSRLLSDRFSAERPKGSFSTLEIQRTEQGDSAMYLCASRGPGHGELFFGEGSRLTVL.

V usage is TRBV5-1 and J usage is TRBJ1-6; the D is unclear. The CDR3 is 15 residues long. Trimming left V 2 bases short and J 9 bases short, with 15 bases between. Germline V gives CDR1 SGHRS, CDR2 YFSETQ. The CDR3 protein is CASSFRSGRTSPLHF. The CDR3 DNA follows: TGCGCCAGCAGCTTTCGATCCGGTCGTACTTCACCCCTCCACTTT.

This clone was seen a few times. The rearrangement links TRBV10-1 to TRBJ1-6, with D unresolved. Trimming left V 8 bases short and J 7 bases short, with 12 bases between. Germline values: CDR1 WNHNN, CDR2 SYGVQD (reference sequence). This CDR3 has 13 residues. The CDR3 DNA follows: TGCGCCAGCTCCCTGGTCGAGAATTCACCCCTCCACTTT. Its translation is CASSLVENSPLHF.

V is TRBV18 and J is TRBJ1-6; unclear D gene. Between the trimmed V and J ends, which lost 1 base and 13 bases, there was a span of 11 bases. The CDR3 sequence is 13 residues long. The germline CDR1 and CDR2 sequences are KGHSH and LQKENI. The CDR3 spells CASSPHKGDPLHF. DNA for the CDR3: TGTGCCAGCTCACCACATAAGGGAGACCCCCTCCACTTT.

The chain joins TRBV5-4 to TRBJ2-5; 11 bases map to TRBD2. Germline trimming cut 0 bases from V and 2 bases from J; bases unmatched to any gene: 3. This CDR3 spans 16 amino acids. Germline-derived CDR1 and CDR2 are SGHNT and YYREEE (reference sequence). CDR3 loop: CASSLASGGSQETQYF. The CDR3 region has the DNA TGTGCCAGCAGCTTGGCTAGCGGGGGGAGTCAAGAGACCCAGTACTTC.